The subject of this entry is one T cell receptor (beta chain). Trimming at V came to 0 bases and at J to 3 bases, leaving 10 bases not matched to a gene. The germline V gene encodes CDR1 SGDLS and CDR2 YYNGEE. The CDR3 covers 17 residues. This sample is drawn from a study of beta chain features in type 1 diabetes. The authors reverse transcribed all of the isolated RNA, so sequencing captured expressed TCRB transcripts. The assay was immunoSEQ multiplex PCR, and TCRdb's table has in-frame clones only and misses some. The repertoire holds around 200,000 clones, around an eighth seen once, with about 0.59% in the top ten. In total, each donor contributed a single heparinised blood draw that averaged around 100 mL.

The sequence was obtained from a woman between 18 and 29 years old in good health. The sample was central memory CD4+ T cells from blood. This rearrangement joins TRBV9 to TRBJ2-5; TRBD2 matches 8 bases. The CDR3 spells CASSVGSTSGTEETQYF. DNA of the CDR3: TGTGCCAGCAGCGTAGGTAGCACTAGCGGCACCGAAGAGACCCAGTACTTC.